One sample yielded the 10 T cell receptor beta chains listed below, sequenced in a study of Graves' ophthalmopathy and Graves' hyperthyroidism. For repertoire sequencing, the TCR beta CDR3 regions were amplified from RNA transcripts. The workflow started with a first-round RT-PCR run with HTBI primers and then moved on to a second-round multiplex PCR. Each CDR3 protein gets one entry after TCRdb re-called the multiplex PCR reads with MiXCR. Among a few hundred thousand distinct CDR3 sequences, under 40% were seen once, and the ten largest hold 4% to 5%. Sample: peripheral blood or thyroid tissue (not recorded which). The receptors were gathered from an adult man with Graves' hyperthyroidism.

This clonotype showed up many times. The chain has TRBV5-1 and TRBJ2-7, with D perhaps assigned TRBD1 or TRBD2 (5 bases each). Trimming shortened V by 4 bases and J by 2 bases, and 13 bases separated the two germline ends. CDR1 is SGHRS, CDR2 YFSETQ, per germline. The CDR3 is made up of 14 amino acids. The CDR3 DNA reads as TGCGCCAGCAGCCCGCTGGGGGAGACCTACGAGCAGTACTTC. Translation: CASSPLGETYEQYF.

This clonotype appeared once. This clone may be a read error of a much larger clone one base away. The gene calls are TRBV2 and TRBJ1-4; 7 positions agree with TRBD1. The V gene end was trimmed by 8 bases and the J gene end by 3 bases; junction bases not matched to a gene: 9. The CDR3 spans 15 residues. Germline CDR1 SNHLY, CDR2 FYNNEI. In nucleotides, the CDR3 is TGTGCCAGCCGACCAGGCAGGGGGTCTAATGAAAAACTGTTTTTT. It codes for CASRPGRGSNEKLFF.

V is TRBV3-1 and J is TRBJ2-7; D remains unclear. Trimming cost V 2 bases and J 5 bases, with 7 bases left between them. The CDR3 totals 12 residues. The V gene's germline CDR1 is LGHDT and CDR2 YNNKEL (reference sequence). CDR3 DNA sequence: TGTGCCAGCAGCCAACAGGCCCACGAGCAGTACTTC. As protein: CASSQQAHEQYF.

This clonotype came up many times. The rearrangement uses TRBV12-3 or TRBV12-4 and TRBJ2-5; TRBD2 matches 8 bases. V lost 7 bases to trimming and J lost 2 bases; unmatched junction nucleotides: 6. The CDR3 totals 14 residues. The CDR3 here is CASNVAGGQETQYF. CDR3 nucleotide sequence: TGTGCCAGCAATGTCGCGGGAGGACAAGAGACCCAGTACTTC.

The rearrangement joins TRBV6-4 to TRBJ2-6; maybe TRBD1 (6 bases). This CDR3 contains 15 residues. Germline CDR1 is MRHNA and CDR2 is SNTAGT. The germline V and J ends were trimmed by 0 bases and 4 bases, with 7 bases remaining between them. CDR3 in amino acids: CASSDSGTGANVLTF. The CDR3 coding sequence is TGTGCCAGCAGTGACTCCGGGACAGGGGCCAACGTCCTGACTTTC.

The sample holds many counts of this clonotype. The chain employs TRBV11-2 and TRBJ1-2; no clear D gene. Trimming stripped 3 bases from V and 4 bases from J, with 6 bases between. The CDR3 spans 12 residues. The germline V gene encodes CDR1 SGHAT and CDR2 FQNNGV. CDR3 residues: CASSFLRYGYTF. The CDR3 coding sequence is TGTGCCAGCAGCTTTCTGCGCTATGGCTACACCTTC.

V is TRBV29-1 and J is TRBJ2-1; 8 positions agree with TRBD2. The junction had 10 bases not matched to a gene; V was cut back by 0 bases and J by 3 bases. Germline loops: CDR1 SQVTM, CDR2 ANQGSEA. CDR3 length equals 17 residues. CDR3 in DNA: TGCAGCGTTGAAGATGGGCCGGGACTAGGAGTCTACAATGAGCAGTTCTTC. Protein: CSVEDGPGLGVYNEQFF.

This clonotype was counted ten times or more. Compared with germline, one end of the junction differs, possibly owing to a read error. The J gene is TRBJ1-2, the V gene TRBV10-3; D is unclear. The CDR3 is 15 residues long. From germline, CDR1 is ENHRY and CDR2 SYGVKD. CDR3 coding DNA: TGTGCCAGCAGTGGTATAAAGGGCTCGGGCTATGGCTACACCTTC. This encodes CASSGIKGSGYGYTF.

This clonotype was observed a handful of times. This chain links TRBV19 with TRBJ2-7; D tentatively fits TRBD1 or TRBD2 (6 bases each). The CDR3 length is 13 residues. V lost 2 bases, J lost 4 bases, and 9 bases lay in between. Germline CDR1 and CDR2: LNHDA and SQIVND (reference sequence). The CDR3 region is CASSIQGTYEQYF. CDR3 bases: TGTGCCAGTAGTATACAGGGGACTTACGAGCAGTACTTC.

As concerns this clonotype: It may be a read error: a sequence one base away is much more abundant. This chain links TRBV15 with TRBJ2-6; no reliable D call. The germline CDR1 and CDR2 sequences are LNHNV and YYDKDF (reference sequence). The CDR3 spans 17 residues. In nucleotides, the CDR3 is TGTGTCACCAGCTCCGATACCACCATCTCTGGGGCCAACGTCCTGACTTTC. Encoded protein: CVTSSDTTISGANVLTF.